The 26 T cell receptor beta chains listed next were all sequenced from one sample in a study of cytomegalovirus exposure and HLA in healthy donors. Method: immunoSEQ multiplex PCR; TCRdb's copy keeps in-frame clones and lacks some. The sample shows approximately 130,000 clones, over 85% of them seen only once. The sequencing input was PBMCs. These receptors were taken from a young woman in good health and CMV-seronegative.

This chain connects TRBV10-3 to TRBJ2-7, with D possibly TRBD1 on 7 matching bases. V was pared by 8 bases and J by 3 bases, with 17 bases between. In germline, CDR1 is ENHRY, CDR2 SYGVKD. The CDR3 runs to 14 residues. The CDR3 is CAIRRGQTGYEQYF. The CDR3 nucleotides are TGTGCCATCCGGCGGGGACAGACCGGCTACGAGCAGTACTTC.

CDR3 coding DNA: TGTGCCAGCAGTTACTCAGGGCCAGGGCTAGAGACCCAGTACTTC. Its translation: CASSYSGPGLETQYF. The chain carries TRBV6-5 and TRBJ2-5; a weak D match, TRBD1 (5 bases). The CDR3 loop spans 15 amino acids. Trimming removed 0 bases at V and 4 bases at J, with 12 bases between. Germline CDR1 and CDR2: MNHEY and SVGAGI.

This clone appeared a single time. This sequence joins TRBV13 and TRBJ2-1; D not resolved. The CDR3 spans 14 residues. V was shortened by 6 bases and J by 0 bases, with 9 bases between the two germline ends. Germline V gives CDR1 PRHDT, CDR2 FYEKMQ (reference sequence). CDR3 residues: CASRAGSSYNEQFF. Written as DNA, the CDR3 is TGTGCCAGCAGGGCAGGAAGCTCCTACAATGAGCAGTTCTTC. Full variable domain (rest looked up from reference TRBV13 and TRBJ2-1): AAGVIQSPRHLIKEKRETATLKCYPIPRHDTVYWYQQGPGQDPQFLISFYEKMQSDKGSIPDRFSAQQFSDYHSELNMSSLELGDSALYFCASRAGSSYNEQFFGPGTRLTVL.

The CDR3 DNA sequence: TGCGCCAGCAGCCAAGCCAAGCGGGGGGGCCGAACCGGGGAGCTGTTTTTT. Its translation: CASSQAKRGGRTGELFF. The chain recombines TRBV4-1 with TRBJ2-2; 10 bases map to TRBD2. Trimming cost V 1 base and J 5 bases; bases outside gene matches: 7. Germline CDR1 MGHRA, CDR2 YSYEKL. The length of the CDR3 is 17 residues.

The V and J genes are TRBV6-6 and TRBJ2-1, with 8 bases fitting TRBD1. Germline CDR1 and CDR2: MNHNY and SVGAGI (reference sequence). There are 15 residues in the CDR3. The V gene end was trimmed by 6 bases and the J gene end by 4 bases; junction bases not matched to a gene: 8. This CDR3 reads CASSVQGATYNEQFF. CDR3 in DNA: TGTGCCAGCAGCGTCCAGGGGGCCACTTACAATGAGCAGTTCTTC.

This clone was found once. The rearrangement joins TRBV5-5 to TRBJ2-5; TRBD2 agrees at 8 bases. Trimming at V came to 5 bases and at J to 5 bases, leaving 14 bases not matched to a gene. CDR3 length: 16 residues. CDR1 SGHKS and CDR2 YYEKEE come from the germline V gene (reference sequence). CDR3 protein: CASRPQDGGLVETQYF. CDR3 DNA: TGTGCCAGCAGACCACAGGACGGGGGACTAGTTGAGACCCAGTACTTC.

The chain links TRBV13 to TRBJ1-2; 8 positions agree with TRBD1. Germline V gene sequence: CDR1 PRHDT, CDR2 FYEKMQ (reference sequence). V was pared by 4 bases and J by 10 bases, with 8 bases of the junction left unmatched. The CDR3 is 13 amino acids. The CDR3 sequence is CASSSGTGVSYTF. CDR3 DNA sequence: TGTGCCAGCAGCTCTGGGACAGGTGTATCCTACACCTTC.

The J gene is TRBJ2-5, the V gene TRBV5-4; 8 bases are a match to TRBD2. Germline CDR1 SGHNT, CDR2 YYREEE (reference sequence). The CDR3 runs 16 residues. The V segment lost 0 bases and the J segment 9 bases; nucleotides outside the gene matches: 13. The CDR3 DNA sequence: TGTGCCAGCAGCTTGGAAACTAGCGGCCCATTAAGGTCCCAGTACTTC. This sequence encodes CASSLETSGPLRSQYF.

J is TRBJ2-3 and V is TRBV11-3; 9 bases fit TRBD2. Germline V lookup: CDR1 SGHNT, CDR2 YENEEA. The CDR3 covers 16 residues. Germline trimming cut 1 base from V and 3 bases from J; bases unmatched to any gene: 5. The CDR3 DNA reads as TGTGCCAGCAGCTTAGTGCTAGCGGGGACAACAGATACGCAGTATTTT. Its protein product is CASSLVLAGTTDTQYF.

This clone was counted a single time. The V gene is TRBV9, the J gene TRBJ1-1, with 8 bases lining up with TRBD1. Germline CDR1 reads SGDLS; CDR2 reads YYNGEE. Trimming removed 6 bases from V and 1 base from J; junction bases left unmatched: 5. This CDR3 contains 14 residues. Here the CDR3 reads CASTMGQANTEAFF. The CDR3 DNA reads TGTGCCAGCACTATGGGACAGGCGAACACTGAAGCTTTCTTT.

This clone was found a few times. The rearrangement links TRBV6-5 to TRBJ1-6; tentatively, D is TRBD1 (5 bases). This CDR3 has 13 residues. Germline V gene data show CDR1 as MNHEY and CDR2 as SVGAGI. With 2 bases removed from V and 14 bases from J, the gap between germline ends came to 13 bases. In DNA form, the CDR3 reads TGTGCCAGCAGTTACCGGGGGGGAGCTTCCCTCCACTTT. Translation: CASSYRGGASLHF.

The chain has TRBV30 and TRBJ1-5, with D maybe TRBD1 (5 bases). The CDR3 spans 12 residues. V lost 1 base and J 10 bases, leaving 11 bases between the germline ends. Germline CDR1 reads GTSNPN; CDR2 reads SVGIG (reference sequence). This chain's CDR3 is CAWSDDSHPQHF. CDR3 DNA sequence: TGTGCCTGGAGTGATGACAGTCACCCCCAGCATTTT.

The chain employs TRBV19 and TRBJ2-3; D gene uncertain. Trimming removed 3 bases from V and 4 bases from J, with 17 bases in between. Germline-derived CDR1 and CDR2 are LNHDA and SQIVND (reference sequence). This CDR3 is built from 16 residues. The CDR3 DNA reads TGTGCCAGTAGTATTGTACTACCGCCAAGGCCAGATACGCAGTATTTT. It codes for CASSIVLPPRPDTQYF.

V is TRBV28 and J is TRBJ2-1; TRBD2 matches at 7 bases. The CDR3 runs to 15 residues. Germline lookup yields CDR1 MDHEN and CDR2 SYDVKM. Trimming removed 2 bases from V and 2 bases from J; junction bases left unmatched: 3. This CDR3 reads CASSLPRGAYNEQFF. The CDR3 DNA sequence: TGTGCCAGCAGTTTACCCCGGGGGGCCTACAATGAGCAGTTCTTC.

The V call is TRBV28, the J call TRBJ1-6; 8 nucleotides match TRBD1. The CDR3 contains 17 residues. V dropped 6 bases and J dropped 7; count of bases not matched to a gene: 14. The germline V gene encodes CDR1 MDHEN and CDR2 SYDVKM. The CDR3 loop reads CASSLPSSGQGNSPLHF. The CDR3 region has the DNA TGTGCCAGCAGCCTACCCTCATCCGGACAGGGAAATTCACCCCTCCACTTT.

The J gene is TRBJ1-6, the V gene TRBV28; D may be TRBD1 (6 bases). The ends were cut back, 8 bases at V and 4 bases at J, with 15 bases in the middle. The CDR3 has 15 amino acids. Germline CDR1 MDHEN, CDR2 SYDVKM. CDR3 amino acids: CASHRGGGYNSPLHF. Here the CDR3 DNA reads TGTGCCAGCCATAGGGGAGGGGGGTATAATTCACCCCTCCACTTT. The complete variable domain, with remaining parts taken from reference TRBV28 and TRBJ1-6, reads DVKVTQSSRYLVKRTGEKVFLECVQDMDHENMFWYRQDPGLGLRLIYFSYDVKMKEKGDIPEGYSVSREKKERFSLILESASTNQTSMYLCASHRGGGYNSPLHFGNGTRLTVT.

This rearrangement joins TRBV4-2 to TRBJ2-1, with TRBD2 matching over 8 bases. Germline CDR1 LGHNA, CDR2 YNFKEQ. This CDR3 region has 18 residues. The trim removed 0 bases at V and 2 bases at J, leaving 9 bases unmatched. The CDR3: CASSQDPLVAGTYNEQFF. The CDR3 DNA follows: TGTGCCAGCAGCCAAGATCCCCTAGTAGCGGGGACCTACAATGAGCAGTTCTTC.

This chain joins TRBV18 and TRBJ2-1; D perhaps matches TRBD2 (5 bases). Trimming took off 2 bases at V and 9 bases at J, with 11 bases between the two ends. Germline CDR1 KGHSH, CDR2 LQKENI. This CDR3 has 13 amino acids. CDR3 amino acids: CASSPTSFAEQFF. CDR3 coding DNA: TGTGCCAGCTCACCAACTAGTTTCGCTGAGCAGTTCTTC.

This chain links TRBV4-2 with TRBJ2-3, with 8 bases identical to TRBD2. The CDR3 runs to 16 residues. Germline V lookup: CDR1 LGHNA, CDR2 YNFKEQ. The J segment lost 4 bases and the V segment lost 0 bases, leaving 6 bases of the junction unmatched. The CDR3 region has the DNA TGTGCCAGCAGCCAAGAGCCGGGACTAGTTGCAGATACGCAGTATTTT. As protein: CASSQEPGLVADTQYF.

The chain couples TRBV19 to TRBJ2-2; the D gene is possibly TRBD2 (6 bases). The CDR3 is 15 residues long. Per the germline V gene, CDR1 is LNHDA and CDR2 is SQIVND (reference sequence). Trimming took off 6 bases at V and 0 bases at J, with 11 bases between the two ends. CDR3 bases: TGTGCCAGTAGCCCGGGAGCCGCGAACACCGGGGAGCTGTTTTTT. It yields the protein CASSPGAANTGELFF.

The chain carries TRBV5-6 and TRBJ1-1; 7 positions match TRBD1. The V segment lost 3 bases and the J segment 0 bases; nucleotides outside the gene matches: 5. This CDR3 region has 15 residues. Germline-derived CDR1 and CDR2 are SGHDT and YYEEEE. The CDR3 coding sequence is TGTGCCAGCAGCTCAGGTGGGACAGTGAACACTGAAGCTTTCTTT. Its translation: CASSSGGTVNTEAFF. The whole variable domain, remainder taken from reference TRBV5-6 and TRBJ1-1, is DAGVTQSPTHLIKTRGQQVTLRCSPKSGHDTVSWYQQALGQGPQFIFQYYEEEERQRGNFPDRFSGHQFPNYSSELNVNALLLGDSALYLCASSSGGTVNTEAFFGQGTRLTVV.

The J gene is TRBJ2-1, the V gene TRBV5-5, with 9 bases lining up with TRBD1. V lost 1 base and J lost 6; bases outside the gene matches: 8. The CDR3 has 16 residues. Germline CDR1 is SGHKS and CDR2 is YYEKEE (reference sequence). The CDR3 sequence is CASSLYAGQGSNEQFF. CDR3 nucleotides: TGTGCCAGCAGCTTGTATGCGGGACAGGGTAGCAATGAGCAGTTCTTC.

This clone occurred once. V usage is TRBV9 and J usage is TRBJ1-2; TRBD1 agrees at 8 bases. The CDR3 sequence is 14 residues long. The junction had 9 bases not matched to a gene; V was cut back by 6 bases and J by 5 bases. Germline-derived CDR1 and CDR2 are SGDLS and YYNGEE. CDR3 in amino acids: CASTGTGTGYGYTF. The CDR3 DNA reads as TGTGCCAGCACCGGAACCGGGACAGGATATGGCTACACCTTC.

The chain recombines TRBV6-5 with TRBJ2-2; 7 bases map to TRBD1. The CDR3 sequence is 14 residues long. V was pared by 2 bases and J by 8 bases, with 5 bases of the junction left unmatched. Looked up from germline, CDR1 is MNHEY and CDR2 is SVGAGI. The CDR3 DNA reads as TGTGCCAGCAGTTACGACAGGGTAACGGGGGAGCTGTTTTTT. It is translated as CASSYDRVTGELFF.

The table lists this clone with a few counts. CDR3 protein: CASRPPDRGPYGYTF. DNA for the CDR3: TGTGCCAGCAGACCCCCGGACAGGGGGCCCTATGGCTACACCTTC. This chain joins TRBV28 and TRBJ1-2, with TRBD1 matching 11 bases. The CDR3 runs 15 residues. Trimming removed 6 bases from V and 4 bases from J; junction bases left unmatched: 7. Germline V gene data show CDR1 as MDHEN and CDR2 as SYDVKM.

This clone was seen only once. The J gene is TRBJ1-2, the V gene TRBV28; possibly TRBD1 for D (5 bases). This CDR3 spans 17 amino acids. Deletions cut 5 bases from V and 1 base from J, with 20 bases between. Germline assignment: CDR1 MDHEN and CDR2 SYDVKM. The CDR3 region has the DNA TGTGCCAGCAGTGTCCGGAGGGGCCAAAACCTTAACTATGGCTACACCTTC. It encodes CASSVRRGQNLNYGYTF.